This T cell receptor (beta chain) emerged from a study of cytomegalovirus exposure and HLA in healthy donors. Study conclusions and caveats: Most TCR beta V segments were productive about 90% or about 30% of the time in an earlier analysis.

In the PCR, 60 Vbeta and 13 Jbeta primers were used. Clones were read by immunoSEQ multiplex PCR, and TCRdb kept only the in-frame ones, dropping some. Among about 170,000 clones, roughly 79% were seen once, and the ten largest hold 3.1%. The germline V gene has CDR1 GTSNPN and CDR2 SVGIG (reference sequence). The CDR3 has 15 amino acids. The V segment lost 2 bases and the J segment 5 bases; nucleotides outside the gene matches: 9. In regard to this clone: Its matching antigen is unknown.

This receptor was taken from a woman between 50 and 59 years old in good health and CMV-seropositive. The chain joins TRBV30 to TRBJ2-3, with TRBD1 matching over 8 bases. Sequencing was carried out using PBMCs. The CDR3 here is CAWSLGQGVLDTQYF. In DNA, the CDR3 is TGTGCCTGGAGTCTAGGACAGGGTGTTTTAGATACGCAGTATTTT. Full variable domain (missing parts from reference TRBV30 and TRBJ2-3): SQTIHQWPATLVQPVGSPLSLECTVEGTSNPNLYWYRQAAGRGLQLLFYSVGIGQISSEVPQNLSASRPQDRQFILSSKKLLLSDSGFYLCAWSLGQGVLDTQYFGPGTRLTVL.